The present entry profiles one T cell receptor (beta chain) with its context. No antigen is known for it. Germline CDR1 is SGHAT and CDR2 is FQDESV (reference sequence). The CDR3 is 17 amino acids. V lost 0 bases to trimming and J lost 2 bases, with 14 bases between them. The data stem from a study of T cell responses to AZD1222 COVID-19 vaccine. About the research overall: Combined were second doses at about 4 or about 12 weeks.

The study, taken as a whole, reports: Just six AZD1222 recipients tested seropositive at baseline. Unmutated variant regions are reportedly targeted by nearly half of spike-specific TCRs. Two AZD1222 doses significantly raised spike-specific TCR breadth and depth over controls.

Using immunoSEQ multiplex PCR, the repertoire was profiled, and TCRdb retains in-frame clones only, with some absent. The profile shows about 130,000 clones, over 90% of them singletons. This specimen was peripheral blood, taken on day 0 of AZD1222 vaccination. The chain joins TRBV11-1 to TRBJ1-3; a weak D match, TRBD1 (6 bases). This clonotype originated in an adult in good health. The CDR3 sequence: CASSLAPRGRPGNTIYF. The CDR3 DNA reads TGTGCCAGCAGCTTAGCGCCCAGGGGCCGACCTGGAAACACCATATATTTT.